This T cell receptor (beta chain) was recovered during a study of human T cells and chemical hapten exposure. Study background: Among samples, TCR yields varied mainly because of small differences in pooled library volume. Whole-study findings and limits: TCRs at a frequency above 1 in 1000 stayed unchanged with DPC sensitization.

This clonotype occurred many times. Antigen unknown. The CDR3 has 15 residues. Trimming pared 4 bases from V and 6 bases from J, leaving 19 bases between. Germline V lookup: CDR1 SGHKS, CDR2 YYEKEE (reference sequence). Total RNA was isolated from unfractionated whole blood. Each cDNA molecule in the library carried unique molecular identifiers. As handled by the study authors: Per-sample TCR counts ranged from 23,224 to 690,600, median 95,638. One entry per CDR3 protein results from TCRdb running MiXCR on the 5' RACE reads. TCRdb's processing, not the study's, gives the V and J calls here. Among about 81,000 distinct CDR3 sequences listed, more than 7.5% were seen once.

The TCR sequence derives from a male donor in good health. This chain links TRBV5-5 with TRBJ1-1, with D hard to call. The CDR3 spells CASSTPGLRGAEAFF. The CDR3 region has the DNA TGTGCCAGCAGCACCCCAGGACTTCGTGGGGCTGAAGCTTTCTTT.